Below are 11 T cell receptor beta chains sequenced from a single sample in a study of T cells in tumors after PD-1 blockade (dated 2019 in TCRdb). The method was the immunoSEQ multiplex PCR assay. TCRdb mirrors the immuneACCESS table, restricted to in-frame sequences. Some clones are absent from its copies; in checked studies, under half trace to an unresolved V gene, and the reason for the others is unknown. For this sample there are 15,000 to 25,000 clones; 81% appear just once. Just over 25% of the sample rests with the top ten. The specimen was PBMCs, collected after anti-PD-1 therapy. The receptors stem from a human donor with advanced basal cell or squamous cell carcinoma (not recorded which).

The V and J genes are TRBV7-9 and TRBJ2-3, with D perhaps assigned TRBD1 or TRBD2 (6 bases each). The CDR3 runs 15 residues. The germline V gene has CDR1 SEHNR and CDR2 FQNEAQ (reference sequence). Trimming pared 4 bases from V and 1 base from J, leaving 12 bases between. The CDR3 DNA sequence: TGTGCCAGCAGCTGGGACTGGGGGCGCACAGATACGCAGTATTTT. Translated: CASSWDWGRTDTQYF.

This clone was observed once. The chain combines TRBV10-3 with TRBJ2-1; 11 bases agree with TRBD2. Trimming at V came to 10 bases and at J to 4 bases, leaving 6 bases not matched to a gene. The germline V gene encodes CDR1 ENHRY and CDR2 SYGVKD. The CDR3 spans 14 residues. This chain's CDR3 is CATSTSGAYNEQFF. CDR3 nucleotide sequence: TGTGCCACCTCGACTAGCGGGGCGTACAATGAGCAGTTCTTC.

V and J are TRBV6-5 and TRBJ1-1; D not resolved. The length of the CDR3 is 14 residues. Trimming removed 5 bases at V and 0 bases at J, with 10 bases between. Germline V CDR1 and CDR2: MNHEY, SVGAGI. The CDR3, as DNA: TGTGCCAGCAGTCGCACTCGGCTGAACACTGAAGCTTTCTTT. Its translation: CASSRTRLNTEAFF.

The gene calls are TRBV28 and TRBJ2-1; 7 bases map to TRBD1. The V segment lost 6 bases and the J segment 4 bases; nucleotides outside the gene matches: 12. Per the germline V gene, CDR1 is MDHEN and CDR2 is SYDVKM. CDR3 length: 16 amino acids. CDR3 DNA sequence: TGTGCCAGCAGCACCGCCGACAGGGACCTTTACAATGAGCAGTTCTTC. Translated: CASSTADRDLYNEQFF.

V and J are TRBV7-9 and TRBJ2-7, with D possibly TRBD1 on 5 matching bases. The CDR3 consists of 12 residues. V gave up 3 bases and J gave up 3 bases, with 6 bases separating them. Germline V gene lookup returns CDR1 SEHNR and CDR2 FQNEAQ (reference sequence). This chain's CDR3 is CASSFTGYEQYF. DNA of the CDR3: TGTGCCAGCAGCTTCACAGGCTACGAGCAGTACTTC.

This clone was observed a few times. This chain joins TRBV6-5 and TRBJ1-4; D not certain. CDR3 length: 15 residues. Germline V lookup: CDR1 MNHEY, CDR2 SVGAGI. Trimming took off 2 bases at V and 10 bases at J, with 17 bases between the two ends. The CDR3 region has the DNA TGTGCCAGCAGTTACGAGATTGGTTATCCGGGAAAACTGTTTTTT. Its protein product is CASSYEIGYPGKLFF.

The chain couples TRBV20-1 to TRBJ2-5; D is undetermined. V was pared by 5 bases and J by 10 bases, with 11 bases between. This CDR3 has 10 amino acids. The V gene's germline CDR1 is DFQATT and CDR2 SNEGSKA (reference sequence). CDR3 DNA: TGCAGTGCTCCGCAGGCCGACCAGTACTTC. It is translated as CSAPQADQYF.

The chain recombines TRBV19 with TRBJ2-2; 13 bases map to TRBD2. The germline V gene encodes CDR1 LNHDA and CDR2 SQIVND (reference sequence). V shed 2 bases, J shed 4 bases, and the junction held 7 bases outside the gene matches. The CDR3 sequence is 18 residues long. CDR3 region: CASSIYTSGRGSTGELFF. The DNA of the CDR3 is TGTGCCAGTAGTATATACACTAGCGGGAGGGGGAGCACCGGGGAGCTGTTTTTT.

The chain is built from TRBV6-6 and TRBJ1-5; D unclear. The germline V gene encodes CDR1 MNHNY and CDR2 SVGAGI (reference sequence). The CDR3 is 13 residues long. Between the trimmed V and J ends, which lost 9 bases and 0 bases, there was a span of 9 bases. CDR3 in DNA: TGTGCCAGTACAGATAATAGCAATCAGCCCCAGCATTTT. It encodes CASTDNSNQPQHF.

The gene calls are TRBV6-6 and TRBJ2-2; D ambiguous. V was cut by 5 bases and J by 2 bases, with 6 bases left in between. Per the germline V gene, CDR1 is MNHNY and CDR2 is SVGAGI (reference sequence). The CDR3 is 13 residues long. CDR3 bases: TGTGCCAGCAGTGGCGGTAACACCGGGGAGCTGTTTTTT. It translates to CASSGGNTGELFF.

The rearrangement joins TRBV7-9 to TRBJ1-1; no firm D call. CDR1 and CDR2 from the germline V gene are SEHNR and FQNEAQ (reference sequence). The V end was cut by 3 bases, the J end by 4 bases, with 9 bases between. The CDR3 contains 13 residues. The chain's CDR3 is CASSFISGTEAFF. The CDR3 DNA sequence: TGTGCCAGCAGCTTCATCTCAGGCACTGAAGCTTTCTTT.